These T cell receptor beta chains were read from a single sample in a study of control samples from healthy donors and cancer patients. Using immunoSEQ multiplex PCR, the repertoire was profiled, and TCRdb retains in-frame clones only, with some absent. This sample yields approximately 89,000 clones, of which 86% are seen a single time; around a fifth belongs to the top ten. The sample was blood. Source of these receptors: a man aged 30 to 45 in good health. Each CDR3 is given with its conserved first and last residue. The order of the fields is V gene, J gene, CDR3 protein.

TRBV10-1,TRBJ2-3,CASSVGHTDTQYF
TRBV20-1,TRBJ1-1,CSANDRGRTEAFF
TRBV2,TRBJ2-2,CASSEDWSEAREGSNTGELFF
TRBV5-4,TRBJ2-1,CASSFRDRGVGEQFF
TRBV19,TRBJ2-6,CASRGTGRDGANVLTF
TRBV7-9,TRBJ2-2,CASSSSGRNTGELFF
TRBV18,TRBJ2-3,CASSPFLVTRAGADTQYF
TRBV5-8,TRBJ1-2,CASSTTGRKYGYTF
TRBV27,TRBJ2-3,CASSFVRATDTQYF
TRBV27,TRBJ2-2,CASSLSTGGFANTGELFF
TRBV27,TRBJ1-4,CASSFGKPMRNEKLFF
TRBV5-1,TRBJ1-2,CASSLRQGDLGYTF
TRBV5-4,TRBJ2-4,CASSVASGLAKNIQYF
TRBV6-5,TRBJ1-2,CASSSSGTAYYGYTF
TRBV9,TRBJ1-1,CASSPHRGRPNTEAFF
TRBV7-8,TRBJ2-2,CASSLPAGGSSTGELFF
TRBV10-2,TRBJ2-3,CASRDPPGGTDTQYF
TRBV5-8,TRBJ1-5,CASSSGTGERPQHF
TRBV13,TRBJ2-3,CASSQLEGRSTDTQYF
TRBV18,TRBJ2-3,CASSRLATDTQYF
TRBV5-1,TRBJ2-1,CASSSATDWRQQFF
TRBV28,TRBJ1-5,CASTETGDQPQHF
TRBV9,TRBJ1-3,CASSVDRRHSGNTIYF
TRBV7-6,TRBJ2-6,CASSLYAGAGANVLTF
TRBV27,TRBJ1-2,CASSSSGGFGYTF
TRBV4-1,TRBJ2-1,CASSQASQGYNEQFF
TRBV21-1,TRBJ1-5,CASSKAPTRRKPQHF
TRBV25-1,TRBJ2-1,CASSEFEGAGARYNEQFF
TRBV9,TRBJ2-4,CASSVEEGLGKNIQYF
TRBV10-3,TRBJ1-2,CAITDSPVYGYTF
TRBV4-1,TRBJ2-7,CASSLAAPSGISYEQYF
TRBV5-6,TRBJ2-7,CASSLAGGNEQYF
TRBV27,TRBJ2-3,CASSLLGDTDTQYF
TRBV30,TRBJ2-5,CAWSVGTMQETQYF
TRBV3-1/TRBV3-2,TRBJ1-2,CASSQRETVPYGYTF
TRBV11-2,TRBJ2-3,CASSPQADTQYF
TRBV27,TRBJ2-1,CASSFSGGEYNEQFF
TRBV30,TRBJ2-3,CAWSDRRGDTQYF
TRBV12-3/TRBV12-4,TRBJ1-2,CASSYTDRDGYTF
TRBV28,TRBJ2-2,CAAKGGGNTGELFF
TRBV30,TRBJ2-5,CAWSREQYQETQYF
TRBV29-1,TRBJ2-7,CSVGWGSYEQYF
TRBV27,TRBJ2-2,CASRPGTSGNTGELFF
TRBV18,TRBJ2-3,CASSLYTGRSSTDTQYF